The 3 T cell receptor beta chains listed next were all sequenced from one sample in a study of T-cell memory formation after mild COVID-19. TCRdb passed the 5' RACE reads through MiXCR, listing each CDR3 protein once. The sample consists of about 180,000 distinct CDR3 sequences, 16% of them appearing once. The sequenced material came from PBMCs or a T cell subset sorted from them (not recorded which). These receptors originate from an adult woman who had mild COVID-19 (a few samples of this study predate the infection). Cell type and time point are not known.

The chain recombines TRBV3-1 with TRBJ2-7; TRBD1 is a possible D gene (5 bases). In germline, CDR1 is LGHDT, CDR2 YNNKEL (reference sequence). This CDR3 has 15 residues. With 0 bases removed from V and 6 bases from J, the gap between germline ends came to 15 bases. CDR3 sequence reads: CASSQEWWLGVEQYF. CDR3 sequence (DNA): TGTGCCAGCAGCCAAGAATGGTGGCTAGGGGTCGAGCAGTACTTC.

This clonotype showed up just a few times. The CDR3 coding sequence is TGTGCCAGCAGCTTTTCCCCAACAGGGCGGGATGGCTACACCTTC. Translated: CASSFSPTGRDGYTF. The J gene is TRBJ1-2, the V gene TRBV7-3, with D maybe TRBD1 (6 bases). The length of the CDR3 is 15 residues. The V and J ends lost 3 bases and 6 bases respectively, with 17 bases between them. The germline V gene encodes CDR1 SGHTA and CDR2 FQGTGA.

The chain joins TRBV14 to TRBJ2-3, with TRBD1 identical over 8 bases. The CDR3 has 12 amino acids. Germline V CDR1 and CDR2: SGHDN, FVKESK. The ends lost 0 bases at V and 13 bases at J; junction bases unmatched: 3. As DNA, the CDR3 is TGTGCCAGCAGCCAAGATCAGGACAGGGAGTATTTT. Translated, it gives CASSQDQDREYF.